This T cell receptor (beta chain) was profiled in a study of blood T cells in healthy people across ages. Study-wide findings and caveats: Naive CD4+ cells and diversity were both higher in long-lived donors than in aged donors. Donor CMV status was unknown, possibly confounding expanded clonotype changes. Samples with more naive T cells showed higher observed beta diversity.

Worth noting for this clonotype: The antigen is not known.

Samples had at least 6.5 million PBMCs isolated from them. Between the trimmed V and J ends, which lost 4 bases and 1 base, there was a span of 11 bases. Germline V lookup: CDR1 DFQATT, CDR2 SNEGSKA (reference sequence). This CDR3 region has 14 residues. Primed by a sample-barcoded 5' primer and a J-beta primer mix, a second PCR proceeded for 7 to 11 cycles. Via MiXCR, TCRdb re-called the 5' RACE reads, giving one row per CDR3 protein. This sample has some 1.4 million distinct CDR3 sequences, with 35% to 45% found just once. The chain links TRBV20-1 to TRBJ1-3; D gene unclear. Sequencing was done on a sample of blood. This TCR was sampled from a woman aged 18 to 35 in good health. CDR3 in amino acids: CSAKRSTSGNTIYF. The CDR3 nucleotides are TGCAGTGCTAAGAGGTCCACATCTGGAAACACCATATATTTT.